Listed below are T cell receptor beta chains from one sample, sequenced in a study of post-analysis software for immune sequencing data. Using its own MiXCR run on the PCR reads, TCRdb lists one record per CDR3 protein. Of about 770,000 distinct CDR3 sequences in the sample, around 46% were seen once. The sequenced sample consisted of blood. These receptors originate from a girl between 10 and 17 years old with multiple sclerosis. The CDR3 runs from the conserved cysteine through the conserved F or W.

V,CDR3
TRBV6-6,CASSWDSRAANEEKLFF
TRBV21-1,CASSLRDRSQETQYF
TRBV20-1,CSASSASGSHEQFF
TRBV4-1,CASSQDSSAPSGFYEQYF
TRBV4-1,CASSQPSGRAAYNEQFF
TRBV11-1,CASSPLAGGLAETQYF
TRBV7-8,CASSSRPQGTKDTQYF
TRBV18,CASSPLSTGNAETQYF
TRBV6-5,CASRQVLGGEQFF
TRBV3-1,CASSQGGQRNEQFF
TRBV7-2,CASSLVTSSGSRDEQFF
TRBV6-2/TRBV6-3,CASSYRPAPTGELFF
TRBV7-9,CASSSSRPDPYNEQFF
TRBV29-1,CSVDWDRGEAFF
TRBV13,CASSPKQYNEQFF
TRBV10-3,CAISESPAQGNQPQHF
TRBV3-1,CASSPRLMHSPLHF
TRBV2,CASSGLAGLADTQYF